The T cell receptor beta chain under discussion was sequenced for a study of blood T cell repertoires in COVID-19. Overall study: Donors in the United States, Italy and Spain gave samples during acute or convalescent COVID-19. In each case, the material was cDNA or gDNA derived from T cells, B-cell-depleted T cells, or PBMCs.

The CDR3 sequence is 13 residues long. Trimming left V 4 bases short and J 2 bases short, with 10 bases between. CDR1 is SGHDT, CDR2 YYEEEE, per germline. In the authors' workflow: Reference gene primer amplification gave nucleated cell count estimates. Sequencing used immunoSEQ multiplex PCR; TCRdb keeps in-frame clones, though not all of them. Clonal size and the V and J genes are those of that table, whereas D and trimming came from the DNA. Seen here are more than 150,000 clones, around 87% observed once, and the top ten hold about 1%. What was sequenced was peripheral blood. The source is a woman aged 18-29 years who had recovered from COVID-19. The V call is TRBV5-6, the J call TRBJ2-7; maybe TRBD2 (6 bases). CDR3: CASSPGGAYEQYV. The DNA for the CDR3 is TGTGCCAGCAGCCCCGGAGGGGCCTACGAGCAGTACGTC.